These 10 T cell receptor beta chains originate from one sample sequenced in a study of cytomegalovirus exposure and HLA in healthy donors. The PCR contained 60 Vbeta and 13 Jbeta primers. The assay was immunoSEQ multiplex PCR, and TCRdb's table has in-frame clones only and misses some. The sample lists approximately 190,000 clones; 87% were seen once. The sequencing input was PBMCs. The receptors were sampled from a man aged 30-40 years in good health and CMV-seronegative.

The chain couples TRBV28 to TRBJ2-3, with 13 nucleotides matching TRBD2. The CDR3 totals 14 residues. V lost 7 bases to trimming and J lost 4 bases; unmatched junction nucleotides: 2. The germline V gene has CDR1 MDHEN and CDR2 SYDVKM. CDR3 nucleotide sequence: TGTGCCAGCACCGGACTAGCGGGGGCAGATACGCAGTATTTT. It codes for CASTGLAGADTQYF. The full variable domain, with the rest looked up from reference TRBV28 and TRBJ2-3, is DVKVTQSSRYLVKRTGEKVFLECVQDMDHENMFWYRQDPGLGLRLIYFSYDVKMKEKGDIPEGYSVSREKKERFSLILESASTNQTSMYLCASTGLAGADTQYFGPGTRLTVL.

This chain connects TRBV14 to TRBJ2-5; 12 bases align to TRBD2. The germline CDR1 and CDR2 sequences are SGHDN and FVKESK. V lost 2 bases to trimming and J lost 1 base; unmatched junction nucleotides: 5. This CDR3 has 17 amino acids. This CDR3 reads CASSQRLAGVIQETQYF. In DNA, the CDR3 is TGTGCCAGCAGCCAAAGACTAGCGGGAGTCATCCAAGAGACCCAGTACTTC.

The table lists this clone with a count of one. V usage is TRBV6-6 and J usage is TRBJ1-3; perhaps TRBD1 as D (5 bases). Germline CDR1 and CDR2: MNHNY and SVGAGI (reference sequence). With 11 bases removed from V and 0 bases from J, the gap between germline ends came to 14 bases. The CDR3 covers 14 residues. CDR3 in DNA: TGTGCCGTCTACTGGGGGGGCTCTGGAAACACCATATATTTT. Its protein product is CAVYWGGSGNTIYF.

Of note for this clone: At one boundary the junction diverges from the germline segment, which might be a read error. V and J are TRBV7-9 and TRBJ2-3; 9 nucleotides match TRBD2. The CDR3 length is 17 residues. From germline, CDR1 is SEHNR and CDR2 FQNEAQ (reference sequence). The CDR3 is CASSFTLGGRATDTRYF. CDR3 DNA sequence: TGTGCCAGCAGCTTTACGCTGGGCGGGAGGGCCACGGATACGCGGTATTTT.

This sequence joins TRBV27 and TRBJ2-7, with TRBD2 matching 10 bases. CDR3 length: 14 amino acids. Germline CDR1 reads MNHEY; CDR2 reads SMNVEV (reference sequence). Germline trimming cut 6 bases from V and 2 bases from J; bases unmatched to any gene: 4. The DNA of the CDR3 is TGTGCCAGCAGCCCCGGGACTAGCGCCTACGAGCAGTACTTC. The encoded protein is CASSPGTSAYEQYF.

This clone was detected a few times. CDR3 protein: CASSFAGGTEAFF. The DNA of the CDR3 is TGTGCCAGCAGTTTTGCGGGGGGTACTGAAGCTTTCTTT. The genes are TRBV27 and TRBJ1-1; possible D gene TRBD1, 5 bases. Germline lookup yields CDR1 MNHEY and CDR2 SMNVEV (reference sequence). CDR3 length equals 13 residues. The ends were cut back, 3 bases at V and 5 bases at J, with 10 bases in the middle.

This chain links TRBV5-4 with TRBJ1-1; D gene ambiguous. The CDR3 sequence is 11 residues long. Germline lookup yields CDR1 SGHNT and CDR2 YYREEE (reference sequence). Trimming removed 0 bases from V and 10 bases from J, with 7 bases in between. The CDR3: CASSLERVAFF. DNA of the CDR3: TGTGCCAGCAGCTTGGAACGCGTAGCTTTCTTT.

This clone came up a few times. This sequence joins TRBV5-4 and TRBJ2-3; 9 bases map to TRBD1. Per the germline V gene, CDR1 is SGHNT and CDR2 is YYREEE (reference sequence). This CDR3 spans 15 amino acids. V lost 0 bases to trimming and J lost 4 bases; unmatched junction nucleotides: 3. CDR3 region: CASSLGGTGSDTQYF. The CDR3 nucleotides read TGTGCCAGCAGCTTGGGCGGGACAGGGTCAGATACGCAGTATTTT.

The chain joins TRBV2 to TRBJ2-5; D not certain. The germline CDR1 and CDR2 sequences are SNHLY and FYNNEI. The length of the CDR3 is 13 residues. V lost 4 bases to trimming and J lost 2 bases, with 8 bases between them. CDR3 nucleotide sequence: TGTGCCAGCAGTGGGAGCAAACAAGAGACCCAGTACTTC. It encodes CASSGSKQETQYF.

This chain uses TRBV4-3 with TRBJ2-1; 7 bases are shared with TRBD2. This CDR3 comprises 15 residues. Looked up from germline, CDR1 is LGHNA and CDR2 is YSLEER. J gave up 3 bases and V 2 bases, and 4 bases lay outside the gene matches. The CDR3 here is CASSQYGLDYNEQFF. The CDR3 bases are TGCGCCAGCAGCCAATATGGACTAGACTACAATGAGCAGTTCTTC.